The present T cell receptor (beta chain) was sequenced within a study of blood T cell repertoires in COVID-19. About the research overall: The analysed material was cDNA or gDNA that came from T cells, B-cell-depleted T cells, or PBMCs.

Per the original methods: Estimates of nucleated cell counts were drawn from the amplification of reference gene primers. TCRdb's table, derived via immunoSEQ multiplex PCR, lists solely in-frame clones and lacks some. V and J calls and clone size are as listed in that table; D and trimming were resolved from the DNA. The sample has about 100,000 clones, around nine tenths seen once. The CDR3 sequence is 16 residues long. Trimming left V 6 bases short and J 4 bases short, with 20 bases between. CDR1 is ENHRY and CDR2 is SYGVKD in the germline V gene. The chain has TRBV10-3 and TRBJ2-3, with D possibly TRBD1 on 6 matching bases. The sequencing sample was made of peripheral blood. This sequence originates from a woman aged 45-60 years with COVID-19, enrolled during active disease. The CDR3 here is CAISKPGAGGADTQYF. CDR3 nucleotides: TGTGCCATCAGCAAACCAGGGGCCGGAGGTGCAGATACGCAGTATTTT.